A selection of T cell receptor beta chains follows, all from one sample in a study of regulatory T cells in long-lasting Graves disease. A single record per CDR3 protein comes from TCRdb applying MiXCR to the multiplex PCR reads. The table shows nearly 350,000 distinct CDR3 sequences, with about 19% occurring only once. The specimen comprised peripheral blood mononuclear cells (PBMCs), sampled when the disease was refractory, from a patient treated with antithyroid drugs. Receptors originate from a female donor with Graves disease. Both conserved end residues are part of each CDR3. The D gene is left open where the match is weak. Only part of the rows carry a size: once, few, many, or a class if the clone is expanded.

NA,TRBJ1-2,TRBV3-1,few,CASSHPQTGGNLNYGYTF,TGTGCCAGCAGCCATCCGCAGACAGGCGGAAATCTTAACTATGGCTACACCTTC
NA,TRBJ2-7,TRBV20-1,NA,CSARQGREQYF,TGCAGTGCCAGGCAGGGGCGGGAGCAGTACTTC
NA,TRBJ1-5,TRBV29-1,many,CSVADSSNQPQHF,TGCAGCGTCGCGGACAGTAGCAATCAGCCCCAGCATTTT
NA,TRBJ2-7,TRBV9,few,CASSVGGPRYEQYF,TGTGCCAGCAGCGTAGGGGGGCCTCGATACGAGCAGTACTTC
NA,TRBJ1-6,TRBV6-2/TRBV6-3,NA,CASSYGWIHSPLHF,TGTGCCAGCAGTTACGGTTGGATTCATTCACCCCTCCACTTT
NA,TRBJ2-2,TRBV15,NA,CATSRQGTGELFF,TGTGCCACCAGCAGACAGGGGACCGGGGAGCTGTTTTTT
NA,TRBJ2-7,TRBV12-3/TRBV12-4,few,CASSLREGSEQYF,TGTGCCAGCAGTTTAAGAGAGGGAAGCGAGCAGTACTTC
NA,TRBJ2-7,TRBV6-1,many,CASSETGMGTYEQYF,TGTGCCAGCAGTGAAACAGGTATGGGGACCTACGAGCAGTACTTC
NA,TRBJ1-1,TRBV6-9,few,CASSSDMNTEAFF,TGTGCCAGCAGTTCGGACATGAACACTGAAGCTTTCTTT
NA,TRBJ2-7,TRBV15,NA,CATSRDPGLSSEQYF,TGTGCCACCAGCAGAGATCCGGGCCTCTCCTCCGAGCAGTACTTC
TRBD1,TRBJ1-1,TRBV15,few,CATGEIMDRESFGAFF,TGTGCCACCGGAGAAATTATGGACAGGGAGAGTTTTGGAGCTTTCTTT
NA,TRBJ2-7,TRBV6-2/TRBV6-3,NA,CASSDRMGGVSYEQYF,TGTGCCAGCAGTGATAGAATGGGCGGGGTCTCCTACGAGCAGTACTTC
TRBD2,TRBJ2-4,TRBV2,many,CASSEAASGGDIQYF,TGTGCCAGCAGTGAAGCGGCTAGCGGGGGTGACATTCAGTACTTC
NA,TRBJ2-7,TRBV12-3/TRBV12-4,NA,CASGDNYEQYF,TGTGCCAGTGGGGACAACTACGAGCAGTACTTC
NA,TRBJ1-4,TRBV7-9,once,CASSSKGLSEKLFF,TGTGCCAGCAGCTCCAAGGGGCTGAGTGAAAAACTGTTTTTT